The source of this TCR beta chain is a study of T cells in Graves' hyperthyroidism and ophthalmopathy. Study-wide results and limits: Within blood appeared most thyroid clonotypes that had expanded above 0.001.

Trimming shortened V by 3 bases and J by 2 bases, and 13 bases separated the two germline ends. From germline, CDR1 is SGHAT and CDR2 FQNNGV. This CDR3 region has 16 residues. RNA transcripts yielded amplified TCR beta CDR3 regions. First-round RT-PCR of the TCR CDR3 relied on the HTBI primer set. MiXCR, run by TCRdb on the multiplex PCR reads, gives a single entry per CDR3 protein. The table shows 450,000 to 600,000 distinct CDR3 sequences, with less than 15% occurring only once. This clonotype was counted at least ten times. The antigen remains undetermined. The sequence was obtained from a woman between 40 and 55 years old with Graves' hyperthyroidism. Sequenced material: blood. The J gene is TRBJ2-2, the V gene TRBV11-2; weak D call: TRBD2 (5 bases). CDR3 loop: CASSFLASLNTGELFF. CDR3 DNA: TGTGCCAGCAGCTTTCTAGCCAGCCTTAACACCGGGGAGCTGTTTTTT.